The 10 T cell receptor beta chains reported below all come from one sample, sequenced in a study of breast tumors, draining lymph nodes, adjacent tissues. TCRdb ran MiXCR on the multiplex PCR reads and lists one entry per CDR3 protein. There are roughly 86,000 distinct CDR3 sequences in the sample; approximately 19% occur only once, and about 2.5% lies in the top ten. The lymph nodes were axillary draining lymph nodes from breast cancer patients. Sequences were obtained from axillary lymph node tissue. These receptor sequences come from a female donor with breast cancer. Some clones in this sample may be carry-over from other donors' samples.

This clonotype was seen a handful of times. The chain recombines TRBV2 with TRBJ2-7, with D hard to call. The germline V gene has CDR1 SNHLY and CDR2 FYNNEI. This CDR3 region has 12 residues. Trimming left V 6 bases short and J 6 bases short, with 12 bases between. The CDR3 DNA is TGTGCCAGCAGCCGTCTGCTGGGCGAGCAGTACTTC. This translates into CASSRLLGEQYF.

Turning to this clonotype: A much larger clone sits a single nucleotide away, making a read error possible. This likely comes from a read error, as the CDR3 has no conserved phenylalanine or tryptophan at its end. The CDR3 nucleotides read TGTGCCAGCAGTTTGACAGGGAGGGGCGGGGAGCTGTTTTCT. This gives the protein CASSLTGRGGELFS. The chain is built from TRBV27 and TRBJ2-2; D could derive from TRBD1 or TRBD2 (7 bases each). Trimming removed 3 bases at V and 7 bases at J, with 12 bases between. This CDR3 has 14 residues. Germline V gives CDR1 MNHEY, CDR2 SMNVEV (reference sequence).

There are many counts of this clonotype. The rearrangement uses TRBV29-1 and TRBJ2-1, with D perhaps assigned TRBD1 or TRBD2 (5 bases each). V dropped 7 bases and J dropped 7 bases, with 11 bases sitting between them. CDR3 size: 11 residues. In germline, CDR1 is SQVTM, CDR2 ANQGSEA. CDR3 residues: CSGGGENEQFF. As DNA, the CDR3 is TGCAGCGGTGGGGGAGAGAATGAGCAGTTCTTC.

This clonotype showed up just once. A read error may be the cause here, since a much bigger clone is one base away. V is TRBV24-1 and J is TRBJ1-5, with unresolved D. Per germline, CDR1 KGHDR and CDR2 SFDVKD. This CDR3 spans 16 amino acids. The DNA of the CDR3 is TGTGCCGCCAGTGATTCCGGACGGTATAGCAATCAGCCCCAGCATTTT. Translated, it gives CAASDSGRYSNQPQHF.

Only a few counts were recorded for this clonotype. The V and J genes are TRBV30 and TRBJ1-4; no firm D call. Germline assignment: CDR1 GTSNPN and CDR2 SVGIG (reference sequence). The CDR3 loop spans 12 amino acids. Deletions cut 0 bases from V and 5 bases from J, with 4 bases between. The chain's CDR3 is CAWSVGNEKLFF. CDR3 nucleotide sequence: TGTGCCTGGAGTGTAGGAAATGAAAAACTGTTTTTT.

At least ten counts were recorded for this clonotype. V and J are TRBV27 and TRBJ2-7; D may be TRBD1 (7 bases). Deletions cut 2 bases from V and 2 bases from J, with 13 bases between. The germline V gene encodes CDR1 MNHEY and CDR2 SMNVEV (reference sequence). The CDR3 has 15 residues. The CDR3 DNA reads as TGTGCCAGCAGTTTACAGCAGGGGGAGGCCTACGAGCAGTACTTC. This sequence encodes CASSLQQGEAYEQYF.

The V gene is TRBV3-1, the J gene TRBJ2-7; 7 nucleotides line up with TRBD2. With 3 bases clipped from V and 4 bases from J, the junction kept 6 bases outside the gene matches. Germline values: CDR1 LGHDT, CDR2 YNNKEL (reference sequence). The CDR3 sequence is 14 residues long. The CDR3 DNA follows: TGTGCCAGCAGCCACGGCGGGAGTCAATACGAGCAGTACTTC. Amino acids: CASSHGGSQYEQYF.

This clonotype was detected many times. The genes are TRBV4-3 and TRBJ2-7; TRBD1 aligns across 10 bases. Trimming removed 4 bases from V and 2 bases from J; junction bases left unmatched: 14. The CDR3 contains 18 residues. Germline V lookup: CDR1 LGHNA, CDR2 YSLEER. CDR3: CASSREWGGQGWTYEQYF. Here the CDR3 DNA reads TGCGCCAGCAGCCGGGAATGGGGGGGACAGGGGTGGACCTACGAGCAGTACTTC.

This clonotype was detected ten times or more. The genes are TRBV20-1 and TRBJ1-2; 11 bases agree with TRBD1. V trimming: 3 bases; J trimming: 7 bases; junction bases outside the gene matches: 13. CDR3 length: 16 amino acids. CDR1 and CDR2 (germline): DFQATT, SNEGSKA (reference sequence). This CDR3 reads CSASVARTGGLGGYTF. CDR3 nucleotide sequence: TGCAGTGCTAGTGTCGCTCGGACAGGGGGCTTGGGTGGCTACACCTTC.

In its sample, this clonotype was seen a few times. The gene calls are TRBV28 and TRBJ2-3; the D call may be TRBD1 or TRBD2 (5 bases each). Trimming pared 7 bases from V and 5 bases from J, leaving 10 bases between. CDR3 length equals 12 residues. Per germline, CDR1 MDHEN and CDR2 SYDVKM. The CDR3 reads CASKGSGDTQYF. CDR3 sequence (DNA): TGTGCCAGCAAGGGGAGCGGAGATACGCAGTATTTT.